The rows below give T cell receptor beta chains drawn from one sample of a study of T cell changes during pregnancy in multiple sclerosis. The assay was immunoSEQ multiplex PCR, and TCRdb's table has in-frame clones only and misses some. The table shows approximately 50,000 clones, with roughly 90% occurring only once. The specimen was CD4+ T cells from peripheral blood mononuclear cells, collected after pregnancy. Receptors originate from a female donor with multiple sclerosis, enrolled in a pregnancy study. Both conserved end residues are part of each CDR3. Fields, in order: V gene, D gene, clone size, J gene, CDR3 protein, CDR3 DNA. The D gene is left open where the match is weak. Clone sizes are given selectively: once, few, many, or a class where the clone is expanded.

TRBV29-1	NA	NA	TRBJ1-2	CSVDKGGYGYTF	TGCAGCGTTGACAAGGGAGGGTATGGCTACACCTTC
TRBV5-8	NA	NA	TRBJ1-1	CASSFSQGWGEAFF	TGTGCCAGCAGCTTCAGTCAGGGCTGGGGTGAAGCTTTCTTT
TRBV2	NA	NA	TRBJ1-4	CASSAIEKLFF	TGTGCCAGCAGCGCGATTGAAAAACTGTTTTTT
TRBV7-2	TRBD2	NA	TRBJ2-1	CASSLVGTSGSYNEQFF	TGTGCCAGCAGCTTAGTAGGGACTAGCGGGTCCTACAATGAGCAGTTCTTC
TRBV5-1	TRBD2	NA	TRBJ2-2	CASSTQGGSFGELFF	TGCGCCAGCAGCACCCAGGGCGGGAGTTTCGGGGAGCTGTTTTTT
TRBV5-5	NA	NA	TRBJ2-4	CASRPAGGAKNIQYF	TGTGCCAGCAGGCCTGCCGGCGGGGCCAAAAACATTCAGTACTTC
TRBV30	NA	NA	TRBJ1-1	CAWRNRPTTEAFF	TGTGCCTGGAGGAACAGGCCGACCACTGAAGCTTTCTTT
TRBV5-1	TRBD1	NA	TRBJ2-7	CASSAPTGQGGEQYF	TGCGCCAGCAGCGCCCCTACGGGACAGGGAGGCGAGCAGTACTTC
TRBV9	TRBD2	NA	TRBJ2-5	CASSVGSLAGARETQYF	TGTGCCAGCAGCGTGGGTTCTTTAGCGGGAGCCCGCGAGACCCAGTACTTC
TRBV6-4	TRBD1	NA	TRBJ2-3	CASSDSAGTGGADTQYF	TGTGCCAGCAGTGACTCGGCCGGGACAGGGGGCGCAGATACGCAGTATTTT
TRBV6-5	NA	NA	TRBJ1-2	CASTGGSRGYTF	TGTGCCAGCACGGGGGGTTCCAGGGGCTACACCTTC
TRBV5-1	TRBD1	NA	TRBJ2-7	CASSLGTGAYEQYF	TGCGCCAGCAGCTTAGGGACAGGGGCCTACGAGCAGTACTTC
TRBV7-9	TRBD1	NA	TRBJ1-5	CASSLGGTVNQPQHF	TGTGCCAGCAGCTTAGGCGGGACAGTTAATCAGCCCCAGCATTTT
TRBV28	NA	NA	TRBJ1-1	CASIPRGAEAFF	TGTGCCAGCATCCCTCGGGGGGCTGAAGCTTTCTTT
TRBV27	TRBD2	NA	TRBJ2-1	CASRSGAGGLNEQFF	TGTGCCAGCAGGTCAGGGGCGGGAGGTTTAAATGAGCAGTTCTTC
TRBV6-6	TRBD1	NA	TRBJ1-2	CASSERQGGYGYTF	TGTGCCAGCAGTGAGCGACAGGGCGGCTATGGCTACACCTTC
TRBV10-3	NA	NA	TRBJ2-5	CAISESGSGVQETQYF	TGTGCCATCAGTGAGTCGGGTTCGGGTGTACAAGAGACCCAGTACTTC
TRBV6-1	TRBD1	NA	TRBJ2-3	CASGGQGIADTQYF	TGTGCCAGCGGGGGACAGGGTATCGCAGATACGCAGTATTTT
TRBV5-6	TRBD1	NA	TRBJ2-7	CASSRTGGYYEQYF	TGTGCCAGCAGCCGGACAGGGGGCTACTACGAGCAGTACTTC
TRBV6-1	NA	NA	TRBJ1-1	CASKEPTGKTEAFF	TGTGCCAGCAAAGAACCGACAGGAAAGACTGAAGCTTTCTTT
TRBV29-1	NA	NA	TRBJ2-5	CSVETPGKLVTQYF	TGCAGCGTTGAAACCCCAGGGAAGCTGGTGACCCAGTACTTC
TRBV7-2	TRBD2	NA	TRBJ2-5	CASSPVAGQETQYF	TGTGCCAGCAGCCCCGTAGCGGGACAAGAGACCCAGTACTTC
TRBV10-1	NA	NA	TRBJ2-5	CASSDRAGGETQYF	TGCGCCAGCAGTGACAGGGCCGGAGGGGAGACCCAGTACTTC
TRBV7-2	TRBD1	NA	TRBJ1-5	CASSPTQGFNQPQHF	TGTGCCAGCAGTCCTACACAGGGGTTCAATCAGCCCCAGCATTTT
TRBV7-9	TRBD1	NA	TRBJ2-2	CASSPGPGTGVSGELFF	TGTGCCAGCAGCCCGGGGCCGGGGACAGGGGTGTCCGGGGAGCTGTTTTTT
TRBV6-1	TRBD1	once	TRBJ2-1	CASRTGGYNEQFF	TGTGCCAGCAGGACAGGGGGCTACAATGAGCAGTTCTTC
TRBV7-2	NA	NA	TRBJ1-4	CASSWARGTNEKLFF	TGTGCCAGCAGCTGGGCTCGGGGGACTAATGAAAAACTGTTTTTT
TRBV5-5	NA	NA	TRBJ1-2	CASSFTASINYGYTF	TGTGCCAGCAGCTTCACAGCTTCAATTAACTATGGCTACACCTTC
TRBV19	NA	NA	TRBJ2-2	CASSIWGVVTGELFF	TGTGCCAGTAGTATCTGGGGAGTAGTCACCGGGGAGCTGTTTTTT
TRBV6-5	TRBD1	NA	TRBJ1-2	CASSYTGGKGYTF	TGTGCCAGCAGTTACACAGGGGGCAAAGGCTACACCTTC
TRBV27	NA	NA	TRBJ1-4	CASGARPFEKLFF	TGTGCCAGCGGGGCGAGGCCATTTGAAAAACTGTTTTTT